The 24 T cell receptor beta chains given below trace back to one sample, sequenced in a study of blood T cell repertoires in COVID-19. This table comes from immunoSEQ multiplex PCR, and its TCRdb copy is limited to in-frame clones, with some not included. The data hold roughly 65,000 clones, with approximately 86% observed a single time. Sequenced: peripheral blood. These receptors were taken from a woman aged 55-70 years with acute or convalescent COVID-19.

The V and J genes are TRBV4-2 and TRBJ2-5; D is possibly TRBD2 (5 bases). The V end lost 2 bases, the J end lost 1 base, and 14 bases lay between the germline ends. CDR3 length: 16 residues. Germline CDR1 LGHNA, CDR2 YNFKEQ. In nucleotides, the CDR3 is TGTGCCAGCAGCCAACCATCCAGGCTAGCCCAAGAGACCCAGTACTTC. Protein product: CASSQPSRLAQETQYF.

The J gene is TRBJ2-5, the V gene TRBV7-9, with D possibly TRBD1 on 5 matching bases. V shed 1 base and J shed 4 bases, with 13 bases lying between them. CDR1 is SEHNR, CDR2 FQNEAQ, per germline (reference sequence). This CDR3 spans 15 amino acids. CDR3 coding DNA: TGTGCCAGCAGCTTAGGTGTTCAGGGTCGAGAGACCCAGTACTTC. Its translation is CASSLGVQGRETQYF.

The chain recombines TRBV5-4 with TRBJ2-1, with 13 bases that match TRBD2. V trimming: 4 bases; J trimming: 3 bases; junction bases outside the gene matches: 7. Germline V lookup: CDR1 SGHNT, CDR2 YYREEE (reference sequence). CDR3 size: 17 residues. The CDR3 DNA reads as TGTGCCAGCAGCCGGACTAGCGGGGGAGCTAACTACAATGAGCAGTTCTTC. This encodes CASSRTSGGANYNEQFF.

DNA of the CDR3: TGTGCCAGCAGTGAAGGAGCAGCGCCAGATGGCTACACCTTC. Translated, it gives CASSEGAAPDGYTF. This chain connects TRBV2 to TRBJ1-2; no clear D. The length of the CDR3 is 14 residues. CDR1 and CDR2 from the germline V gene are SNHLY and FYNNEI. V was shortened by 1 base and J by 6 bases, with 12 bases between the two germline ends.

V and J are TRBV6-1 and TRBJ2-3; 7 bases line up with TRBD2. Trimming cost V 1 base and J 6 bases; bases outside gene matches: 7. The CDR3 loop spans 15 amino acids. CDR1 and CDR2 from the germline V gene are MNHNS and SASEGT. CDR3 sequence reads: CASSEGGGGPDTQYF. The DNA for the CDR3 is TGTGCCAGCAGTGAAGGGGGGGGAGGGCCTGATACGCAGTATTTT.

V usage is TRBV3-1 (or the pseudogene TRBV3-2) and J usage is TRBJ2-7, with TRBD2 matching 14 bases. The ends lost 3 bases at V and 2 bases at J; junction bases unmatched: 3. The germline V gene encodes CDR1 LGHDT and CDR2 YNNKEL (reference sequence). CDR3 length: 16 residues. The CDR3 DNA follows: TGTGCCAGCAGCCAGGGGACTAGCGGGGGCACCTACGAGCAGTACTTC. Its protein is CASSQGTSGGTYEQYF.

The chain carries TRBV4-1 and TRBJ1-5, with 8 bases lining up with TRBD1. CDR3 length: 19 residues. V was pared by 1 base and J by 0 bases, with 11 bases of the junction left unmatched. Germline CDR1 and CDR2: MGHRA and YSYEKL. In DNA form, the CDR3 reads TGCGCCAGCAGCCAAGTGGCCAGGGGGCTTGGGTATAGCAATCAGCCCCAGCATTTT. Residues: CASSQVARGLGYSNQPQHF.

The chain recombines TRBV5-1 with TRBJ2-7, with TRBD1 identical over 9 bases. The CDR3 consists of 15 residues. In germline, CDR1 is SGHRS, CDR2 YFSETQ. The V and J ends lost 2 bases and 3 bases, in that order; junction bases with no gene match: 6. CDR3 sequence reads: CASSLTGTGRYEQYF. The CDR3 DNA is TGCGCCAGCAGCTTAACCGGGACAGGGCGCTACGAGCAGTACTTC.

The chain links TRBV10-1 to TRBJ2-7, with TRBD1 matching over 9 bases. The CDR3 runs to 15 residues. CDR1 WNHNN and CDR2 SYGVQD come from the germline V gene (reference sequence). J gave up 6 bases and V 3 bases, and 9 bases lay outside the gene matches. The CDR3 reads CASSEISGQGAEQYF. The CDR3 DNA sequence: TGCGCCAGCAGTGAAATTTCGGGACAGGGTGCCGAGCAGTACTTC.

The V and J genes are TRBV5-8 and TRBJ1-2; D is possibly TRBD1 (6 bases). Germline CDR1 is SGHTS and CDR2 is YDEGEE. The CDR3 length is 11 residues. Between the trimmed V and J ends, which lost 4 bases and 5 bases, there was a span of 6 bases. Written as DNA, the CDR3 is TGTGCCAGCAGCCAGGGGTATGGCTACACCTTC. Its translation is CASSQGYGYTF.

This chain uses TRBV10-3 with TRBJ1-5, with TRBD1 identical over 9 bases. The V segment lost 2 bases and the J segment 4 bases; nucleotides outside the gene matches: 6. Germline lookup yields CDR1 ENHRY and CDR2 SYGVKD. This CDR3 has 16 residues. The CDR3 nucleotides are TGTGCCATCAGTGAGGCGGGGGGACAGGGAAATCAGCCCCAGCATTTT. This gives the protein CAISEAGGQGNQPQHF.

By proportion, this clone is medium-sized. This chain uses TRBV6-6 with TRBJ1-1, with D hard to call. Trimming left V 6 bases short and J 3 bases short, with 14 bases between. This CDR3 contains 14 residues. In germline, CDR1 is MNHNY, CDR2 SVGAGI (reference sequence). The CDR3 region is CASSPRRVHTEAFF. The CDR3 DNA reads as TGTGCCAGCAGCCCCCGGCGGGTCCACACTGAAGCTTTCTTT.

J is TRBJ1-1 and V is TRBV7-2; the D gene is possibly TRBD1 (6 bases). CDR3 length: 14 amino acids. Trimming shortened V by 2 bases and J by 0 bases, and 7 bases separated the two germline ends. CDR1 and CDR2 (germline): SGHTA, FQGNSA. CDR3: CASSLNRVNTEAFF. CDR3 nucleotides: TGTGCCAGCAGCTTAAACAGGGTGAACACTGAAGCTTTCTTT.

V is TRBV10-3 and J is TRBJ1-1; 7 bases match TRBD1. The germline gives CDR1 ENHRY, CDR2 SYGVKD. The CDR3 consists of 15 residues. Trimming removed 3 bases from V and 6 bases from J; junction bases left unmatched: 10. The chain's CDR3 is CAISDSPGGSAEAFF. CDR3 in DNA: TGTGCCATCAGTGACTCCCCAGGGGGGAGCGCTGAAGCTTTCTTT.

The rearrangement links TRBV7-3 to TRBJ2-3, with a weak D call TRBD2 (6 bases). The V gene lost 5 bases and the J gene lost 2 bases, with 14 bases spanning the gap. Germline V gene data show CDR1 as SGHTA and CDR2 as FQGTGA. The CDR3 contains 15 residues. The CDR3 coding sequence is TGTGCCAGCAGCCCGCTCTGGGGGGACACAGATACGCAGTATTTT. Its translation is CASSPLWGDTDTQYF. The full variable domain, completed using reference TRBV7-3 and TRBJ2-3, is GAGVSQTPSNKVTEKGKYVELRCDPISGHTALYWYRQSLGQGPEFLIYFQGTGAADDSGLPNDRFFAVRPEGSVSTLKIQRTERGDSAVYLCASSPLWGDTDTQYFGPGTRLTVL.

The chain is built from TRBV7-9 and TRBJ2-3, with D possibly matching TRBD2 (7 bases). The CDR3 spans 17 residues. V lost 7 bases and J lost 3, with 23 bases in between. Germline CDR1 is SEHNR and CDR2 is FQNEAQ (reference sequence). The DNA for the CDR3 is TGTGCCAGCAAAATTCTGTGGGGAGGGGGGCGGACAGATACGCAGTATTTT. It codes for CASKILWGGGRTDTQYF.

The chain has TRBV10-3 and TRBJ1-4; D gene uncertain. Per germline, CDR1 ENHRY and CDR2 SYGVKD. This CDR3 region has 13 residues. V was pared by 10 bases and J by 4 bases, with 13 bases between. This chain's CDR3 is CASSRENNEKLFF. The CDR3 DNA reads TGTGCCAGTTCAAGAGAGAATAATGAAAAACTGTTTTTT.

The rearrangement uses TRBV7-3 and TRBJ2-6; 12 bases are a match to TRBD2. The ends lost 4 bases at V and 0 bases at J; junction bases unmatched: 1. CDR1 and CDR2 (germline): SGHTA, FQGTGA. This CDR3 has 17 amino acids. The DNA of the CDR3 is TGTGCCAGCAGCTCTAGCGGGGGGGCCTCTGGGGCCAACGTCCTGACTTTC. Translated, it gives CASSSSGGASGANVLTF.

This chain links TRBV5-4 with TRBJ2-7, with 9 bases matching TRBD2. This CDR3 contains 16 residues. The V segment lost 4 bases and the J segment 9 bases; nucleotides outside the gene matches: 17. Germline assignment: CDR1 SGHNT and CDR2 YYREEE (reference sequence). CDR3 nucleotides: TGTGCCAGCAGCGCCGGAACCCAGCGGGGGGCTAGATTGCAGTACTTC. It translates to CASSAGTQRGARLQYF. The full variable domain, rest sourced from reference TRBV5-4 and TRBJ2-7, is ETGVTQSPTHLIKTRGQQVTLRCSSQSGHNTVSWYQQALGQGPQFIFQYYREEENGRGNFPPRFSGLQFPNYSSELNVNALELDDSALYLCASSAGTQRGARLQYFGPGTRLTVT.

The rearrangement uses TRBV7-9 and TRBJ2-7; D possibly corresponds to TRBD2 (6 bases). Germline loops: CDR1 SEHNR, CDR2 FQNEAQ (reference sequence). CDR3 length: 14 residues. Trimming removed 3 bases at V and 6 bases at J, with 15 bases between. The CDR3 region is CASSLDLLGGEQYF. In DNA form, the CDR3 reads TGTGCCAGCAGCTTGGACCTTTTGGGGGGCGAGCAGTACTTC.

The chain links TRBV3-1 (or the pseudogene TRBV3-2) to TRBJ2-7; 10 bases match TRBD1. J was trimmed by 12 bases and V by 5 bases; bases with no gene match: 16. The V gene's germline CDR1 is LGHDT and CDR2 YNNKEL (reference sequence). The CDR3 has 15 amino acids. The CDR3 DNA is TGTGCCAGCAGCGAATCCCGGGACAGGGGCGATCAGCGGTACTTC. It encodes CASSESRDRGDQRYF.

Notes on this clone: A junction end diverges from the germline sequence, so it may reflect a read error. The chain combines TRBV10-3 with TRBJ1-1; 7 positions agree with TRBD1. CDR3 size: 13 residues. The germline V gene has CDR1 ENHRY and CDR2 SYGVKD. The CDR3 sequence: CAIGDRENTEAFF. The DNA of the CDR3 is TGTGCCATCGGTGACAGGGAGAACACTGAAGCTTTCTTT.

The chain links TRBV5-5 to TRBJ1-2; D ambiguous. This CDR3 contains 13 residues. Germline CDR1 is SGHKS and CDR2 is YYEKEE (reference sequence). The germline V and J ends were trimmed by 4 bases and 4 bases, with 11 bases remaining between them. The CDR3 sequence: CASSERVVYGYTF. CDR3 nucleotides: TGTGCCAGCAGCGAGAGGGTTGTCTATGGCTACACCTTC.

With respect to this clone: One end of the junction fails to match germline, which may point to a read error. This chain connects TRBV2 to TRBJ2-1, with 10 nucleotides matching TRBD2. There are 14 residues in the CDR3. Germline values: CDR1 SNHLY, CDR2 FYNNEI. The CDR3 nucleotides are TGTGCCAGCGGTGAGCGGGGGGGTTACAATGAGCAGTTCTTC. Translated: CASGERGGYNEQFF.